These 30 T cell receptor beta chains share one sample of origin, sequenced in a study of glioma-infiltrating T cells. Using RNA template, CDR3s of TCR alpha and beta were amplified with iRepertoire arm-PCR. A single record per CDR3 protein comes from TCRdb applying MiXCR to the multiplex PCR reads. Found here are roughly 120,000 distinct CDR3 sequences, approximately 25% of them singletons; the top ten hold roughly 15%. The sequenced sample consisted of glioma tissue, nonneoplastic brain tissue, or PBMCs (not recorded which). These receptors all come from a human donor with low-grade glioma or glioblastoma, undergoing nonglioma brain surgery, or in good health (not recorded which).

Comments on this clonotype: This may come from a read error, since a much larger clone is one base off. The chain carries TRBV6-6 and TRBJ2-1; the match to TRBD2 covers 7 bases. The CDR3 loop spans 18 amino acids. Per the germline V gene, CDR1 is MNHNY and CDR2 is SVGAGI (reference sequence). CDR3 bases: TGTGCCAGCAGTTACTCGGCTAGCGGAGCACACTCCTGCAATGAGCAGTTCTTC. Translation gives CASSYSASGAHSCNEQFF.

On this clonotype itself: This sequence may be a read error, since a much larger clone differs from it by one base. CDR3 nucleotides: TGTGCCGGCAGCTTAGGACAGGGAGACAACGAGCAGTACTTC. Protein: CAGSLGQGDNEQYF. J is TRBJ2-7 and V is TRBV7-2; 8 nucleotides line up with TRBD1. There are 14 residues in the CDR3. Germline assignment: CDR1 SGHTA and CDR2 FQGNSA.

This clonotype was counted ten times or more. The chain carries TRBV5-4 and TRBJ1-1, with unresolved D. V shed 1 base and J shed 1 base, with 8 bases lying between them. The germline V gene has CDR1 SGHNT and CDR2 YYREEE (reference sequence). There are 14 residues in the CDR3. The CDR3 region is CASSLWAANTEAFF. The DNA of the CDR3 is TGTGCCAGCAGCTTGTGGGCAGCGAACACTGAAGCTTTCTTT.

This clonotype was picked up many times. The chain uses TRBV19 and TRBJ2-1; TRBD2 agrees at 8 bases. V dropped 10 bases and J dropped 0; count of bases not matched to a gene: 8. The CDR3 length is 15 residues. Germline assignment: CDR1 LNHDA and CDR2 SQIVND (reference sequence). The chain's CDR3 is CATSLAESSYNEQFF. CDR3 sequence (DNA): TGTGCCACCTCACTAGCGGAAAGCTCCTACAATGAGCAGTTCTTC.

This clonotype was seen ten or more times. Here the CDR3 reads CATSRDTGRGTDTQYF. The CDR3 DNA is TGTGCCACCAGCAGAGATACGGGCAGAGGCACAGATACGCAGTATTTT. The V and J genes are TRBV15 and TRBJ2-3; D gene unclear. The CDR3 contains 16 residues. The V gene's germline CDR1 is LNHNV and CDR2 YYDKDF (reference sequence). V lost 0 bases, J lost 1 base, and 11 bases lay in between.

This clonotype was observed at least ten times. The V gene is TRBV25-1, the J gene TRBJ2-7; D call uncertain. In germline, CDR1 is MGHDK, CDR2 SYGVNS. The CDR3 runs 15 residues. Trimming cost V 4 bases and J 3 bases, with 16 bases left between them. The CDR3 loop reads CASSGEATGGYEQYF. As DNA, the CDR3 is TGTGCCAGCAGTGGAGAGGCAACCGGTGGCTACGAGCAGTACTTC.

In its sample, this clonotype was seen many times. The chain recombines TRBV6-1 with TRBJ2-7; unclear D gene. Trimming took off 6 bases at V and 0 bases at J, with 6 bases between the two ends. The CDR3 is 12 residues long. Germline assignment: CDR1 MNHNS and CDR2 SASEGT. CDR3 sequence: CASRAHSYEQYF. DNA for the CDR3: TGTGCCAGCAGGGCCCACTCCTACGAGCAGTACTTC.

In its sample, this clonotype was seen once. This may stem from a read error, because a much larger clone lies one nucleotide away. The chain couples TRBV5-1 to TRBJ2-7; D unclear. There are 14 residues in the CDR3. Germline-derived CDR1 and CDR2 are SGHRS and YFSETQ. V was cut by 8 bases and J by 5 bases, with 20 bases left in between. The CDR3 protein is CARSPRNPWHEQYF. CDR3 DNA sequence: TGCGCCAGAAGCCCGAGAAACCCATGGCACGAGCAGTACTTC. The full variable domain, its missing parts supplied by reference TRBV5-1 and TRBJ2-7, is KAGVTQTPRYLIKTRGQQVTLSCSPISGHRSVSWYQQTPGQGLQFLFEYFSETQRNKGNFPGRFSGRQFSNSRSEMNVSTLELGDSALYLCARSPRNPWHEQYFGPGTRLTVT.

As to this clonotype: This could be a read error, since a much larger clone is one nucleotide away. This rearrangement joins TRBV24-1 to TRBJ2-7; D unresolved. Germline-derived CDR1 and CDR2 are KGHDR and SFDVKD. This CDR3 is built from 11 residues. The CDR3 nucleotides are TGTGCCGCCAGTGTCTCCGTGTCTCAGTACTTC. Translated: CAASVSVSQYF.

The table lists this clonotype with many counts. This rearrangement joins TRBV27 to TRBJ2-1; D perhaps matches TRBD2 (6 bases). The CDR3 consists of 12 residues. V gave up 6 bases and J gave up 8 bases, with 11 bases separating them. In germline, CDR1 is MNHEY, CDR2 SMNVEV (reference sequence). The CDR3 protein is CASRTGGDEQFF. CDR3 nucleotide sequence: TGTGCCAGCAGGACCGGGGGTGATGAGCAGTTCTTC.

This clonotype was recorded at least ten times. Written as DNA, the CDR3 is TGCAGCGTTGAAATCCGGACAGGGGGGAGCGGGGAGCTGTTTTTT. This translates into CSVEIRTGGSGELFF. The chain links TRBV29-1 to TRBJ2-2, with 10 bases that match TRBD1. V was pared by 2 bases and J by 7 bases, with 7 bases of the junction left unmatched. Germline V gene lookup returns CDR1 SQVTM and CDR2 ANQGSEA. The CDR3 has 15 amino acids.

This clonotype showed up many times. This sequence joins TRBV20-1 and TRBJ2-7; TRBD2 matches at 7 bases. CDR3 length: 14 amino acids. CDR1 is DFQATT, CDR2 SNEGSKA, per germline (reference sequence). Unmatched junction bases numbered 14, after V lost 5 bases and J lost 7 bases. The chain's CDR3 is CSAPPGLHSWEQYF. The CDR3 DNA reads as TGCAGTGCTCCGCCGGGACTACATTCTTGGGAGCAGTACTTC.

There are many counts of this clonotype. CDR3 DNA sequence: TGTGCCAGCAGCTTAGTATCGGCGCCTGGAAACACCATATATTTT. This encodes CASSLVSAPGNTIYF. The V gene is TRBV7-2, the J gene TRBJ1-3, with unresolved D. Per the germline V gene, CDR1 is SGHTA and CDR2 is FQGNSA. This CDR3 spans 15 amino acids. The V end was cut by 1 base, the J end by 2 bases, with 9 bases between. The entire variable domain, with the rest obtained from reference TRBV7-2 and TRBJ1-3, is as follows: GAGVSQSPSNKVTEKGKDVELRCDPISGHTALYWYRQSLGQGLEFLIYFQGNSAPDKSGLPSDRFSAERTGGSVSTLTIQRTQQEDSAVYLCASSLVSAPGNTIYFGEGSWLTVV.

V usage is TRBV12-3 or TRBV12-4 and J usage is TRBJ2-7, with 8 bases lining up with TRBD2. CDR3 length: 17 amino acids. The J segment lost 2 bases and the V segment lost 6 bases, leaving 15 bases of the junction unmatched. The CDR3 loop is CASSPGGNGRAPYEQYF. The CDR3 DNA is TGTGCCAGCAGCCCGGGAGGGAACGGGAGGGCCCCCTACGAGCAGTACTTC.

At least ten counts were recorded for this clonotype. The chain has TRBV6-1 and TRBJ2-3; tentatively, D is TRBD2 (5 bases). Germline CDR1 reads MNHNS; CDR2 reads SASEGT. The CDR3 has 14 amino acids. The ends were cut back, 6 bases at V and 0 bases at J, with 10 bases in the middle. CDR3 DNA sequence: TGTGCCAGCAGGGAGGTCGACAGCACAGATACGCAGTATTTT. As protein: CASREVDSTDTQYF.

Comment on this clonotype: Just one base apart from a much larger clone, this may be a read error. The rearrangement uses TRBV6-1 and TRBJ2-1; 8 bases map to TRBD2. The V gene end was trimmed by 6 bases and the J gene end by 7 bases; junction bases not matched to a gene: 14. The germline gives CDR1 MNHNS, CDR2 SASEGT. The CDR3 is 16 residues long. Here the CDR3 DNA reads TGTGCCAGCAGCCGACGGACTAGCAGGAGGGGGAATGAGCAGTTCTTC. This codes for CASSRRTSRRGNEQFF.

This rearrangement joins TRBV29-1 to TRBJ1-1; possible D gene TRBD1, 5 bases. Between the trimmed V and J ends, which lost 4 bases and 0 bases, there was a span of 6 bases. This CDR3 region has 12 residues. CDR1 is SQVTM and CDR2 is ANQGSEA in the germline V gene. The CDR3 sequence is CSVGQMNTEAFF. As DNA, the CDR3 is TGCAGCGTTGGACAGATGAACACTGAAGCTTTCTTT.

CDR3 amino acids: CAISESAVREQYF. Here the CDR3 DNA reads TGTGCCATCAGTGAGTCGGCAGTGAGGGAGCAGTACTTC. The J gene is TRBJ2-7, the V gene TRBV10-3, with D hard to call. The ends were cut back, 0 bases at V and 7 bases at J, with 10 bases in the middle. Germline-derived CDR1 and CDR2 are ENHRY and SYGVKD. The CDR3 runs 13 residues.

At least ten counts were recorded for this clonotype. The CDR3 sequence is CASSPGYGPLRGYGYTF. The CDR3 coding sequence is TGTGCCAGCAGTCCCGGATACGGTCCCCTGAGGGGCTATGGCTACACCTTC. The V gene is TRBV6-1, the J gene TRBJ1-2, with D possibly being TRBD1 (5 bases). CDR1 MNHNS and CDR2 SASEGT come from the germline V gene. This CDR3 contains 17 residues. V was clipped by 5 bases and J by 4 bases, with 23 bases between them.

This clonotype was detected ten times or more. This chain connects TRBV7-8 to TRBJ2-7, with D unresolved. Germline V CDR1 and CDR2: SGHVS, FQNEAQ. The CDR3 length is 14 residues. Deletions cut 5 bases from V and 5 bases from J, with 16 bases between. This chain's CDR3 is CASSPLAMRNEQYF. CDR3 nucleotides: TGTGCCAGCAGCCCATTAGCTATGCGAAACGAGCAGTACTTC. The whole variable domain, remainder taken from reference TRBV7-8 and TRBJ2-7, is GAGVSQSPRYKVAKRGQDVALRCDPISGHVSLFWYQQALGQGPEFLTYFQNEAQLDKSGLPSDRFFAERPEGSVSTLKIQRTQQEDSAVYLCASSPLAMRNEQYFGPGTRLTVT.

The chain carries TRBV5-1 and TRBJ2-4; D is unresolved. The CDR3 spans 13 residues. The germline V gene encodes CDR1 SGHRS and CDR2 YFSETQ. With 5 bases removed from V and 8 bases from J, the gap between germline ends came to 14 bases. The CDR3 reads CASRRTVRDIQYF. CDR3 nucleotides: TGCGCCAGCAGAAGGACGGTCCGGGACATTCAGTACTTC. Drawing the rest from reference TRBV5-1 and TRBJ2-4, the complete variable domain is KAGVTQTPRYLIKTRGQQVTLSCSPISGHRSVSWYQQTPGQGLQFLFEYFSETQRNKGNFPGRFSGRQFSNSRSEMNVSTLELGDSALYLCASRRTVRDIQYFGAGTRLSVL.

This clonotype was recorded at least ten times. The J gene is TRBJ1-2, the V gene TRBV6-6; a weak D match, TRBD1 (5 bases). Germline values: CDR1 MNHNY, CDR2 SVGAGI (reference sequence). The V end was cut by 0 bases, the J end by 1 base, with 12 bases between. The CDR3 has 16 residues. CDR3 in DNA: TGTGCCAGCAGTTACTCCCGCAGGGTCCATAACTATGGCTACACCTTC. It is translated as CASSYSRRVHNYGYTF.

This clonotype showed up many times. This chain links TRBV24-1 with TRBJ2-5; 12 nucleotides match TRBD2. Germline V gene lookup returns CDR1 KGHDR and CDR2 SFDVKD. The CDR3 runs 17 residues. The V gene end was trimmed by 4 bases and the J gene end by 1 base; junction bases not matched to a gene: 6. This CDR3 is CATSDPGTSGLQETQYF. The CDR3 DNA reads as TGTGCCACCAGTGACCCCGGGACTAGCGGGCTCCAAGAGACCCAGTACTTC.

This clonotype has ten or more counts. This chain links TRBV6-1 with TRBJ2-7; D might be TRBD1 (5 bases). Trimming cost V 5 bases and J 3 bases, with 8 bases left between them. This CDR3 has 12 amino acids. In germline, CDR1 is MNHNS, CDR2 SASEGT. The CDR3 loop reads CASSRGFYEQYF. The CDR3 nucleotides read TGTGCCAGCAGTAGGGGCTTCTACGAGCAGTACTTC.

As for this clonotype: Being one base from a much bigger clone, this may be a read error. This chain joins TRBV4-3 and TRBJ2-7; 8 positions agree with TRBD2. Germline assignment: CDR1 LGHNA and CDR2 YSLEER. The CDR3 has 14 amino acids. V shed 4 bases, J shed 2 bases, and the junction held 4 bases outside the gene matches. CDR3 region: CASSPVLAAYEQYF. The CDR3 nucleotides are TGCGCCAGCAGCCCGGTACTAGCGGCCTACGAGCAGTACTTC.

Note on this clonotype: This may come from a read error, since a much larger clone is one base off. The chain carries TRBV20-1 and TRBJ2-1; 7 bases line up with TRBD2. Germline V CDR1 and CDR2: DFQATT, SNEGSKA (reference sequence). V lost 7 bases to trimming and J lost 1 base; unmatched junction nucleotides: 7. The CDR3 is made up of 14 amino acids. In DNA, the CDR3 is TGCAGTGTCGTGACTAGCAGGTCCTACAATGAGCAGTTCTTC. Translation gives CSVVTSRSYNEQFF.

This clonotype was seen repeatedly, ten times or more. This rearrangement joins TRBV19 to TRBJ1-5, with D uncertain. V lost 2 bases and J 2 bases, leaving 10 bases between the germline ends. This CDR3 region has 15 residues. Germline V gene lookup returns CDR1 LNHDA and CDR2 SQIVND (reference sequence). The CDR3 reads CASSISGSGNQPQHF. DNA for the CDR3: TGTGCCAGTAGTATATCGGGTTCGGGCAATCAGCCCCAGCATTTT.

The chain has TRBV29-1 and TRBJ1-2, with D perhaps matching TRBD1 (5 bases). The CDR3 length is 14 residues. Trimming took 5 bases from V and 3 from J, leaving 16 bases between them. CDR1 and CDR2 from the germline V gene are SQVTM and ANQGSEA. The CDR3 DNA reads as TGCAGCGTTCGGCGACAGTTAGAGGACTATGGCTACACCTTC. Translation gives CSVRRQLEDYGYTF.

The sample holds a few counts of this clonotype. The conserved final phenylalanine or tryptophan is absent from the CDR3, which likely points to a read error. The CDR3, as DNA: TGTGCCAGCAGCCGTACGGGGACTGTAATAGGCTACACCCTC. As protein: CASSRTGTVIGYTL. The chain recombines TRBV27 with TRBJ1-2, with a possible D match to TRBD1 (5 bases). CDR1 MNHEY and CDR2 SMNVEV come from the germline V gene (reference sequence). The CDR3 runs 14 residues. Trimming took off 6 bases at V and 8 bases at J, with 19 bases between the two ends.

At least ten counts were recorded for this clonotype. The genes are TRBV4-2 and TRBJ2-6; TRBD1 matches at 8 bases. The CDR3 covers 18 residues. In germline, CDR1 is LGHNA, CDR2 YNFKEQ. With 3 bases clipped from V and 2 bases from J, the junction kept 9 bases outside the gene matches. CDR3 coding DNA: TGTGCCAGCAGCCAGGTTTCGCCGGGACAGGCTGGGGCCAACGTCCTGACTTTC. This sequence encodes CASSQVSPGQAGANVLTF.